This TCR beta chain was sequenced in a study of CD8 T cells in ankylosing spondylitis. Turning to this clonotype: Its target is unknown.

TCRdb ran MiXCR on the 5' RACE reads and lists one entry per CDR3 protein. The sample holds 650,000 to 800,000 distinct CDR3 sequences; around 19% are singletons and the top ten take under 20%. After removal of 3 bases from V and 6 bases from J, the junction contained 4 bases not matched to a gene. Germline CDR1 is KGHDR and CDR2 is SFDVKD. This CDR3 comprises 14 residues. General study points: The authors found the disease-linked clones to be CD8+ and relatively rare in peripheral blood. Blood of patients with ankylosing spondylitis appeared to be characterized by a TCR beta motif of eight highly homologous variants.

This TCR was sampled from a male donor with ankylosing spondylitis. Sequencing was performed on blood, either unsorted or a sorted T cell fraction (not recorded which). The genes are TRBV24-1 and TRBJ1-5; 7 nucleotides match TRBD1. CDR3 in DNA: TGTGCCACCAGTGATAAACAGGGGACTCAGCCCCAGCATTTT. It is translated as CATSDKQGTQPQHF.